The clone carrying this TCR beta chain was recorded at least ten times. The data stem from a study of neurological immune-mediated disorders. The sorted libraries were prepared using about 1 million CD4+ or CD8+ T cells that had themselves been sorted. In every sequencing run, more than 180 million TCR-beta sequences were generated from 15-18 subjects. From the 5' RACE reads, TCRdb called clonotypes with MiXCR, one entry per CDR3 protein. The sample lists more than 25,000 distinct CDR3 sequences, under 30% occurring once. J gave up 4 bases and V 4 bases, and 9 bases lay outside the gene matches. Germline loops: CDR1 MNHEY, CDR2 SVGEGT. This CDR3 contains 15 residues.

The sequence was collected from a man aged 45-60 years with HTLV-1-associated myelopathy (HAM/TSP). This rearrangement joins TRBV6-2 or TRBV6-3 to TRBJ1-2; 7 nucleotides line up with TRBD1. The sample comprised CD4+ T cells from blood. CDR3 DNA: TGTGCCAGCAGTTCTTTTGGACAGGCCGGCTATGGCTACACCTTC. This codes for CASSSFGQAGYGYTF.